One T cell receptor beta chain is described in this entry. This CDR3 region has 11 residues. The method was immunoSEQ multiplex PCR; TCRdb's version includes in-frame clones alone and lacks a portion of them. The table records about 68,000 clones, about 90% of them present only once. The sample originates from a study of blood T cell repertoires in COVID-19. The receptor comes from a human donor in a cohort sampled during active COVID-19. What was sequenced was peripheral blood. V and J are TRBV21-1 and TRBJ1-2; the D call of TRBD1 is as the table states it, not checked on the DNA. TRBV21-1 is a pseudogene segment. The DNA for the CDR3 is TGTGCCAGCATAATACAGTATGGCTACACCTTC. Its protein product is CASIIQYGYTF.